The 25 T cell receptor beta chains below were found in one sample sequenced in a study of T cell repertoires in cytomegalovirus infection. One entry per CDR3 protein results from TCRdb running MiXCR on the reads. The sample shows under 300,000 distinct CDR3 sequences, 17% of them seen only once. Sequencing input: CD8+ T cells from PBMCs. The source is a human donor in good health (CMV status not recorded). Some clones in this sample may be carry-over from other donors' samples.

Concerning this clonotype itself: A much more abundant neighbour one base away suggests this may be a read error. The V gene is TRBV14, the J gene TRBJ2-3; tentatively, D is TRBD2 (5 bases). There are 18 residues in the CDR3. CDR1 is SGHDN, CDR2 FVKESK, per germline. The CDR3 protein is CAGSQDIRDQASTDTQYF. The CDR3 DNA is TGTGCCGGCAGCCAAGATATACGGGATCAGGCTAGCACAGATACGCAGTATTTT.

This clonotype has ten or more counts. The chain carries TRBV7-9 and TRBJ1-2, with TRBD1 identical over 9 bases. This CDR3 has 15 residues. Looked up from germline, CDR1 is SEHNR and CDR2 is FQNEAQ (reference sequence). V gave up 2 bases and J gave up 4 bases; unmatched junction bases: 5. The CDR3 region is CASSLPGTGRYGYTF. CDR3 in DNA: TGTGCCAGCAGCTTACCCGGGACAGGGCGCTATGGCTACACCTTC.

Comments on this clonotype: This may be a read error: a much more frequent sequence differs by one nucleotide. The chain recombines TRBV7-9 with TRBJ2-3; TRBD1 matches 9 bases. V gave up 5 bases and J gave up 0 bases; unmatched junction bases: 9. The CDR3 runs 17 residues. CDR1 and CDR2 from the germline V gene are SEHNR and FQNEAQ (reference sequence). In DNA form, the CDR3 reads TGTGCCAGCAGCCCTCTACAGGGGGCATGGAGCACAGATACGCAGTATTTT. This sequence encodes CASSPLQGAWSTDTQYF.

The genes are TRBV13 and TRBJ1-1; D is undetermined. V lost 5 bases and J lost 6, with 16 bases in between. The germline gives CDR1 PRHDT, CDR2 FYEKMQ (reference sequence). This CDR3 has 14 amino acids. DNA for the CDR3: TGTGCCAGCAGCCCCAATCCGGGGTTCGCTGAAGCTTTCTTT. Its protein product is CASSPNPGFAEAFF.

This clonotype came up many times. This chain joins TRBV11-2 and TRBJ2-5; D uncertain. The CDR3 length is 14 residues. V was shortened by 1 base and J by 5 bases, with 11 bases between the two germline ends. The germline V gene encodes CDR1 SGHAT and CDR2 FQNNGV. The CDR3 bases are TGTGCCAGCAGCTTAGCCCACGGCCAGGAGACCCAGTACTTC. Residues: CASSLAHGQETQYF.

In this sample, this clonotype turned up many times. The rearrangement links TRBV7-2 to TRBJ2-1; 9 nucleotides align to TRBD2. V gave up 6 bases and J gave up 2 bases; unmatched junction bases: 5. The CDR3 runs 15 residues. Germline V gene sequence: CDR1 SGHTA, CDR2 FQGNSA. The CDR3 nucleotides are TGTGCCAGCAGACTAAGCGGGGGGACCTACAATGAGCAGTTCTTC. This translates into CASRLSGGTYNEQFF.

With respect to this clonotype: One base away lies a much larger clone, so this may be a sequencing read error. The chain is built from TRBV7-9 and TRBJ2-7; a possible D gene is TRBD1 (5 bases). The CDR3 sequence is 12 residues long. The V gene's germline CDR1 is SEHNR and CDR2 FQNEAQ (reference sequence). V was cut by 6 bases and J by 2 bases, with 8 bases left in between. This chain's CDR3 is CASRAGTYEQYF. The CDR3 bases are TGTGCCAGCAGGGCAGGGACCTACGAGCAGTACTTC.

This clonotype was detected many times. This rearrangement joins TRBV7-2 to TRBJ2-4, with D unresolved. V gave up 5 bases and J gave up 0 bases, with 20 bases separating them. There are 18 residues in the CDR3. CDR1 and CDR2 from the germline V gene are SGHTA and FQGNSA. CDR3: CASSARIPAQLAKNIQYF. The CDR3 DNA reads as TGTGCCAGCAGCGCCCGGATCCCCGCACAACTAGCCAAAAACATTCAGTACTTC.

This clonotype has just a few counts. The CDR3 DNA sequence: TGTGCCAGCAATAACGGACAGGCGTACTATGGCTACACCTTC. This translates into CASNNGQAYYGYTF. The chain is built from TRBV2 and TRBJ1-2; 7 bases are shared with TRBD1. The V and J ends lost 7 bases and 3 bases, in that order; junction bases with no gene match: 8. The CDR3 consists of 14 residues. CDR1 and CDR2 from the germline V gene are SNHLY and FYNNEI.

This clonotype was counted a few times. V is TRBV27 and J is TRBJ2-1; perhaps TRBD2 as D (6 bases). Germline CDR1 reads MNHEY; CDR2 reads SMNVEV (reference sequence). V lost 2 bases to trimming and J lost 9 bases, with 11 bases between them. CDR3 length: 13 amino acids. CDR3 loop: CASSLVRGSEQFF. The CDR3 DNA sequence: TGTGCCAGCAGTTTAGTTCGGGGGAGTGAGCAGTTCTTC.

Ten or more counts support this clonotype. The chain employs TRBV7-2 and TRBJ1-6; D is possibly TRBD1 (5 bases). Germline CDR1 and CDR2: SGHTA and FQGNSA. The CDR3 length is 14 residues. Trimming pared 2 bases from V and 9 bases from J, leaving 11 bases between. CDR3 nucleotides: TGTGCCAGCAGCTTAACTACAGGAGGTTCACCCCTCCACTTT. Translation: CASSLTTGGSPLHF.

Many counts were recorded for this clonotype. The chain has TRBV7-2 and TRBJ1-1; TRBD1 might be the D (5 bases). The ends were cut back, 6 bases at V and 4 bases at J, with 12 bases in the middle. The CDR3 is 13 amino acids. CDR1 and CDR2 from the germline V gene are SGHTA and FQGNSA. Here the CDR3 DNA reads TGTGCCAGCAGTCGGGGGGGGGTCACTGAAGCTTTCTTT. Protein product: CASSRGGVTEAFF.

This clonotype has a count of ten or more. This chain uses TRBV28 with TRBJ1-5, with D unclear. This CDR3 region has 17 residues. Germline-derived CDR1 and CDR2 are MDHEN and SYDVKM. V was clipped by 1 base and J by 0 bases, with 13 bases between them. The CDR3 sequence: CASSLFRTGYSNQPQHF. CDR3 coding DNA: TGTGCCAGCAGTTTATTTCGGACGGGTTATAGCAATCAGCCCCAGCATTTT. The full variable domain, completed using reference TRBV28 and TRBJ1-5, is DVKVTQSSRYLVKRTGEKVFLECVQDMDHENMFWYRQDPGLGLRLIYFSYDVKMKEKGDIPEGYSVSREKKERFSLILESASTNQTSMYLCASSLFRTGYSNQPQHFGDGTRLSIL.

This chain connects TRBV10-3 to TRBJ2-7; no clear D. CDR1 and CDR2 (germline): ENHRY, SYGVKD. V lost 0 bases and J lost 1, with 4 bases in between. The CDR3 contains 13 residues. The CDR3 DNA sequence: TGTGCCATCAGTGAGTCGTATTCCTACGAGCAGTACTTC. Amino acid sequence: CAISESYSYEQYF.

This clonotype has only a few counts. DNA for the CDR3: TGTGCCAGCAGCACTAGCGGGGCCAGCACAGATACGCAGTATTTT. Translated, it gives CASSTSGASTDTQYF. The chain recombines TRBV7-6 with TRBJ2-3; TRBD2 agrees at 10 bases. CDR1 and CDR2 from the germline V gene are SGHVS and FNYEAQ. The CDR3 sequence is 15 residues long. Losses at the gene ends were 5 bases for V and 0 bases for J; bases not matched to a gene: 2.

This clonotype was seen many times. Here the CDR3 DNA reads TGTGCCAGCAGCTTGCCTTATGGGACAACGAACACCGGGGAGCTGTTTTTT. This encodes CASSLPYGTTNTGELFF. The chain recombines TRBV7-2 with TRBJ2-2; possible D gene TRBD1, 6 bases. The ends were cut back, 3 bases at V and 0 bases at J, with 14 bases in the middle. The CDR3 has 17 residues. Germline V gene data show CDR1 as SGHTA and CDR2 as FQGNSA. The whole variable domain, filled in from reference TRBV7-2 and TRBJ2-2, reads GAGVSQSPSNKVTEKGKDVELRCDPISGHTALYWYRQSLGQGLEFLIYFQGNSAPDKSGLPSDRFSAERTGGSVSTLTIQRTQQEDSAVYLCASSLPYGTTNTGELFFGEGSRLTVL.

The sample holds many counts of this clonotype. The chain uses TRBV29-1 and TRBJ1-2; D is unclear. The CDR3 is 13 residues long. Germline-derived CDR1 and CDR2 are SQVTM and ANQGSEA. V lost 6 bases to trimming and J lost 0 bases, with 11 bases between them. The CDR3 sequence is CSVPLSPNYGYTF. CDR3 nucleotide sequence: TGCAGCGTGCCCCTCAGTCCTAACTATGGCTACACCTTC. Using reference TRBV29-1 and TRBJ1-2 for the parts outside the CDR3, the full variable domain is SAVISQKPSRDICQRGTSLTIQCQVDSQVTMMFWYRQQPGQSLTLIATANQGSEATYESGFVIDKFPISRPNLTFSTLTVSNMSPEDSSIYLCSVPLSPNYGYTFGSGTRLTVV.

This clonotype was seen many times. The V and J genes are TRBV7-8 and TRBJ1-6; no firm D call. CDR1 and CDR2 from the germline V gene are SGHVS and FQNEAQ. V dropped 5 bases and J dropped 0 bases, with 11 bases sitting between them. The CDR3 covers 16 residues. The CDR3 DNA sequence: TGTGCCAGCAGCGTAAACAGTTTCTCCTATAATTCACCCCTCCACTTT. Encoded protein: CASSVNSFSYNSPLHF.

This clonotype was counted at least ten times. The CDR3 DNA follows: TGTGCCAGCAGCTTAAGGGGGTCCTCTAACGAGCAGTACTTC. It is translated as CASSLRGSSNEQYF. V is TRBV7-8 and J is TRBJ2-7; possible D gene TRBD1, 6 bases. CDR1 is SGHVS and CDR2 is FQNEAQ in the germline V gene. The CDR3 totals 14 residues. V lost 2 bases and J lost 5, with 13 bases in between.

CDR3 sequence: CASSPLGETDEQYF. The DNA of the CDR3 is TGTGCCAGCAGTCCGTTGGGGGAGACGGACGAGCAGTACTTC. The gene calls are TRBV28 and TRBJ2-7; D may be TRBD1 or TRBD2 (5 bases each). This CDR3 has 14 residues. Germline-derived CDR1 and CDR2 are MDHEN and SYDVKM. The V end lost 5 bases, the J end lost 5 bases, and 16 bases lay between the germline ends.

This clonotype was recorded at least ten times. The chain is built from TRBV7-9 and TRBJ1-1; D unresolved. From germline, CDR1 is SEHNR and CDR2 FQNEAQ (reference sequence). The CDR3 runs to 15 residues. The V gene lost 5 bases and the J gene lost 1 base, with 14 bases spanning the gap. The CDR3 is CASSPPDWGNTEAFF. The CDR3 DNA sequence: TGTGCCAGCAGCCCCCCCGACTGGGGGAACACTGAAGCTTTCTTT.

The J gene is TRBJ2-7, the V gene TRBV5-1; D perhaps matches TRBD1 (6 bases). V lost 0 bases and J 5 bases, leaving 12 bases between the germline ends. CDR1 is SGHRS, CDR2 YFSETQ, per germline. The length of the CDR3 is 14 residues. This CDR3 reads CASSLEAGVHEQYF. The CDR3 DNA reads TGCGCCAGCAGCTTGGAGGCAGGGGTTCACGAGCAGTACTTC.

The CDR3 protein is CASSSTGVLETQYF. DNA of the CDR3: TGTGCCAGCAGTTCAACAGGGGTCCTAGAGACCCAGTACTTC. The chain is built from TRBV27 and TRBJ2-5; 7 bases are a match to TRBD1. Germline V CDR1 and CDR2: MNHEY, SMNVEV (reference sequence). Trimming took 4 bases from V and 4 from J; bases not matched to a gene: 6. This CDR3 has 14 residues.

The V gene is TRBV11-2, the J gene TRBJ1-2, with TRBD1 as a possible D gene (6 bases). Germline-derived CDR1 and CDR2 are SGHAT and FQNNGV. V was pared by 5 bases and J by 4 bases, with 20 bases between. There are 16 residues in the CDR3. CDR3 DNA sequence: TGTGCCAGCAGCGCGTCGGGGGGGCGGGGTTCCTATGGCTACACCTTC. This sequence encodes CASSASGGRGSYGYTF.

This clonotype was seen more than once but under ten times. The chain links TRBV2 to TRBJ2-1, with D maybe TRBD1 (5 bases). Germline V lookup: CDR1 SNHLY, CDR2 FYNNEI. Trimming cost V 6 bases and J 4 bases, with 13 bases left between them. The CDR3 totals 14 residues. The DNA of the CDR3 is TGTGCCAGCAGACCGACAGAAACATACAATGAGCAGTTCTTC. It translates to CASRPTETYNEQFF.